Listed here is a single TCR beta chain. The antigen is not known. The data are from a study of immune cell composition in non-small cell lung cancer. The CDR3 length is 14 residues. Germline CDR1 and CDR2: LNHDA and SQIVND (reference sequence). The V end lost 4 bases, the J end lost 4 bases, and 13 bases lay between the germline ends. Normal lung was taken at the farthest possible site, at least 3 cm from tumour. Frozen unsorted single-cell suspensions supplied the genomic DNA. Sequencing was performed with immunoSEQ multiplex PCR; in TCRdb, only in-frame clones are kept and a portion is missing. Among about 8,700 clones listed, roughly two thirds were seen once. Overall study results and limits: Smoking pack-years did not significantly correlate with tumour TCR-beta clonality. Squamous carcinomas (about 75%) more often had tumour-associated clones >0.5% than adenocarcinomas (roughly 33%). It was not proven that tumour-reactive clones equal dominant tumour-associated clones.

The clonotype originates from a human donor with non-small cell lung cancer. The sample taken for sequencing was non-adjacent lung tissue. The chain has TRBV19 and TRBJ1-1, with D perhaps TRBD1 (5 bases). The CDR3 region has the DNA TGTGCCAGTAGTACGTCAGGGTTGAGCACTGAAGCTTTCTTT. Its protein product is CASSTSGLSTEAFF.